This TCR beta chain was identified during a study of blood T cell repertoires in COVID-19. From germline, CDR1 is MNHEY and CDR2 SVGAGI. This CDR3 is built from 13 residues. Trimming left V 8 bases short and J 2 bases short, with 12 bases between. The repertoire was sequenced with immunoSEQ multiplex PCR; TCRdb's copy has only in-frame clones and lacks some. The repertoire has 75,000 to 95,000 clones, about four fifths of them found once; the top ten carry 6.3%. Sequencing was carried out using peripheral blood. This sequence originates from a man aged 55 to 69 with acute or convalescent COVID-19. The gene calls are TRBV6-5 and TRBJ1-1; no clear D gene. CDR3 residues: CASSRKSNTEAFF. Written as DNA, the CDR3 is TGTGCCAGCTCCAGGAAGAGCAACACTGAAGCTTTCTTT.